The rows below give T cell receptor beta chains drawn from one sample of a study of shared clonotypes between healthy human individuals. TCRdb's copy holds only in-frame clones and misses some; the assay was immunoSEQ multiplex PCR. The sample carries around 450,000 clones, around 79% recorded once. Sequenced material: PBMCs. Source of these receptors: a woman aged 40 to 50 in good health. Some clones in this sample may be carry-over from other donors' samples. Each CDR3 is given with its conserved first and last residue. The D gene is left open where the match is weak. A clone size is listed for some rows: how often the clone was seen (once, few, many), or a class if it is expanded.

CDR3 | DNA | J | size | D | V
CAISRGSGRPDTQYF | TGTGCCATCAGTCGCGGTAGCGGGAGGCCAGATACGCAGTATTTT | TRBJ2-3 | - | TRBD2 | TRBV10-3
CASRTSGEAYEQYF | TGTGCCAGTAGGACGTCGGGGGAAGCCTACGAGCAGTACTTC | TRBJ2-7 | - | - | TRBV19
CASSEGQTDTQYF | TGCGCCAGCAGCGAGGGACAGACAGATACGCAGTATTTT | TRBJ2-3 | - | TRBD1 | TRBV5-1
CASSHPGGSDTQYF | TGTGCCAGCAGCCATCCCGGCGGCTCAGATACGCAGTATTTT | TRBJ2-3 | - | - | TRBV7-9
CASSSLGGSYNEQFF | TGTGCCAGCAGTTCCCTAGGGGGCTCCTACAATGAGCAGTTCTTC | TRBJ2-1 | - | - | TRBV28
CASSLAAGNTEAFF | TGCGCCAGCAGCTTGGCCGCGGGAAACACTGAAGCTTTCTTT | TRBJ1-1 | few | - | TRBV5-1
CASSPPPTGWSTDTQYF | TGTGCCAGCAGTCCCCCCCCGACAGGGTGGAGCACAGATACGCAGTATTTT | TRBJ2-3 | - | TRBD1 | TRBV28
CASRQTSGRYEQYF | TGTGCCAGCAGGCAGACTAGCGGACGCTACGAGCAGTACTTC | TRBJ2-7 | - | TRBD2 | TRBV2
CASSKTSGRAYEQYF | TGCGCCAGCAGCAAGACTAGCGGGCGAGCCTACGAGCAGTACTTC | TRBJ2-7 | - | TRBD2 | TRBV10-2
CASSLEAATYEQYF | TGTGCCAGCAGCCTCGAGGCTGCGACGTACGAGCAGTACTTC | TRBJ2-7 | - | - | TRBV5-6
CASSLVGQGGYNEQFF | TGTGCCAGCAGCTTAGTGGGACAGGGAGGCTACAATGAGCAGTTCTTC | TRBJ2-1 | - | TRBD1 | TRBV7-9
CASSQRDVSYEQYF | TGTGCCAGTAGTCAGAGGGACGTATCCTACGAGCAGTACTTC | TRBJ2-7 | - | - | TRBV19
CASRDRTLEQFF | TGTGCCAGCAGGGACAGAACCCTAGAGCAGTTCTTC | TRBJ2-1 | - | - | TRBV6-5
CASSVSGANVLTF | TGTGCCAGCAGCGTCTCTGGGGCCAACGTCCTGACTTTC | TRBJ2-6 | - | - | TRBV9
CASSQEEAGTGTYEQYF | TGTGCCAGCAGCCAAGAGGAAGCGGGCACGGGGACCTACGAGCAGTACTTC | TRBJ2-7 | - | - | TRBV4-2
CASSVGDSPSREQYF | TGTGCCAGCAGCGTGGGGGACAGCCCTTCAAGGGAGCAGTACTTC | TRBJ2-7 | - | TRBD1 | TRBV9
CASSPRLSYNEQFF | TGTGCCAGCAGTCCCCGGTTGAGCTACAATGAGCAGTTCTTC | TRBJ2-1 | - | - | TRBV4-2
CASSLGVLSDGYTF | TGTGCCAGCAGTTTGGGGGTTCTCAGCGATGGCTACACCTTC | TRBJ1-2 | - | - | TRBV27
CAWSVSRDAEAFF | TGTGCCTGGAGTGTGTCCAGGGACGCTGAAGCTTTCTTT | TRBJ1-1 | - | - | TRBV30
CASSPGTSSFNEQFF | TGTGCCAGCAGTCCCGGGACTAGTTCGTTCAATGAGCAGTTCTTC | TRBJ2-1 | once | TRBD2 | TRBV27
CASSYNYEQYF | TGTGCCAGCAGCTACAACTACGAGCAGTACTTC | TRBJ2-7 | - | - | TRBV6-5
CASSPGTSPTNEKLFF | TGTGCCAGCAGCCCCGGGACGTCACCAACTAATGAAAAACTGTTTTTT | TRBJ1-4 | - | - | TRBV28
CASSSGTGGWGNQPQHF | TGTGCCAGCAGCTCAGGGACAGGGGGGTGGGGCAATCAGCCCCAGCATTTT | TRBJ1-5 | - | TRBD1 | TRBV27
CASSADSSGNTIYF | TGTGCCAGCTCGGCAGACTCCTCTGGAAACACCATATATTTT | TRBJ1-3 | - | - | TRBV18
CASGTLAGGGDTQYF | TGCGCCAGCGGAACACTAGCGGGAGGGGGAGATACGCAGTATTTT | TRBJ2-3 | - | TRBD2 | TRBV5-1
CAWTVAGGLSDTQYF | TGTGCCTGGACAGTAGCGGGAGGGCTTTCAGATACGCAGTATTTT | TRBJ2-3 | - | TRBD2 | TRBV30
CASSLQGSGNTIYF | TGTGCCAGCAGCCTACAAGGCTCTGGAAACACCATATATTTT | TRBJ1-3 | - | - | TRBV4-2
CASSPRTSGGTTTDTQYF | TGTGCCAGCTCACCACGGACTAGCGGCGGAACAACCACAGATACGCAGTATTTT | TRBJ2-3 | - | TRBD2 | TRBV18